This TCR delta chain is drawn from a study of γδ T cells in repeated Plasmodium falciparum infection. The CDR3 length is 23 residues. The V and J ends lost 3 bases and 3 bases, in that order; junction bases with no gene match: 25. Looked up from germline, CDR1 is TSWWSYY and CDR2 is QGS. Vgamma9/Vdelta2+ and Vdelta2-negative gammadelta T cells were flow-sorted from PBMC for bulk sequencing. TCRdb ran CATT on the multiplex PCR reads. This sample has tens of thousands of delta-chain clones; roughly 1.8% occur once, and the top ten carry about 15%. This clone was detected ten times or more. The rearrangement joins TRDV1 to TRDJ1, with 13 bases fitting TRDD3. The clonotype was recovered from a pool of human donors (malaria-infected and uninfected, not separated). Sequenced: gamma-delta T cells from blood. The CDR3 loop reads CALGERPLPTKVYWGIRADKLIF. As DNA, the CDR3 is TGTGCTCTTGGGGAGCGTCCTCTTCCTACTAAGGTGTACTGGGGGATACGGGCCGATAAACTCATCTTT.